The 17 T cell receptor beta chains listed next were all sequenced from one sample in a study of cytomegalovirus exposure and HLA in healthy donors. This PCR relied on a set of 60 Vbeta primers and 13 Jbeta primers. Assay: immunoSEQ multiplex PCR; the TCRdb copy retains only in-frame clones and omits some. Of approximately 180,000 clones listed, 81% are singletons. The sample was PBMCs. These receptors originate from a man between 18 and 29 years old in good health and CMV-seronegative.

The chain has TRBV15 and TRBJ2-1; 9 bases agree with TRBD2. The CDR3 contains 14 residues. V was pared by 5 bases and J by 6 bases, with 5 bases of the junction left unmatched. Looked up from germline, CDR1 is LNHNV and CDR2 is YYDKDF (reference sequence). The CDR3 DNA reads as TGTGCCACCAGCGTTAGCGGGAGCACCAATGAGCAGTTCTTC. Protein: CATSVSGSTNEQFF.

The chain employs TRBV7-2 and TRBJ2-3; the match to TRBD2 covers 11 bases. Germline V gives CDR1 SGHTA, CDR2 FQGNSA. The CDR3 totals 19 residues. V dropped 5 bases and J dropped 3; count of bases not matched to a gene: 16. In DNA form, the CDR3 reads TGTGCCAGCAGCGTCATAGGTGCTAGCGGGAGGAAAGGTACAGATACGCAGTATTTT. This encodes CASSVIGASGRKGTDTQYF.

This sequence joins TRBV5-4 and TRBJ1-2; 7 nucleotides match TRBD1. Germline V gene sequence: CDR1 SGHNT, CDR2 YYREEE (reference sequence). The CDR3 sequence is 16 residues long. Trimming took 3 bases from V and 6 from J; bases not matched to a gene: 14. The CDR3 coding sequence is TGTGCCAGCAGCTCTCCCACGACAGGGTATTTCGATGGCTACACCTTC. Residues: CASSSPTTGYFDGYTF.

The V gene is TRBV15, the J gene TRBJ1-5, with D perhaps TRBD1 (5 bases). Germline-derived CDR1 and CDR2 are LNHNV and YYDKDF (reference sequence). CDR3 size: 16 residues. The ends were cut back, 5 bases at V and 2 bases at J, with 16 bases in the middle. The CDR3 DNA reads TGTGCCACCAGCGAATCCGGGACTAGGGGCAATCAGCCCCAGCATTTT. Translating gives CATSESGTRGNQPQHF.

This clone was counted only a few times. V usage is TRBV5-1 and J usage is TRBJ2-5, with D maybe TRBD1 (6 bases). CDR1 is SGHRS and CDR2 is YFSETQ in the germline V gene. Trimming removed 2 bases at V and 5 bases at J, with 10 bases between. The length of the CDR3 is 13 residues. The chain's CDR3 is CASSFNRAETQYF. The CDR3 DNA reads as TGCGCCAGCAGCTTCAACAGGGCCGAGACCCAGTACTTC.

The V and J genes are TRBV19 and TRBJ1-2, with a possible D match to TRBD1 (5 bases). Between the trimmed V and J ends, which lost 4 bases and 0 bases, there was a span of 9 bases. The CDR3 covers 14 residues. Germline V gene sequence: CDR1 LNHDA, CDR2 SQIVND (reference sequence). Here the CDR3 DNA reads TGTGCCAGTAGTAGACAGCCTGCTAACTATGGCTACACCTTC. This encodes CASSRQPANYGYTF.

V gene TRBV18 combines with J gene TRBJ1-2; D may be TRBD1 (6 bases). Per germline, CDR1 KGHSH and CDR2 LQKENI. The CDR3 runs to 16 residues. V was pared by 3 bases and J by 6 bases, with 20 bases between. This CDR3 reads CASSPPLVGRGDGYTF. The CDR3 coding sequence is TGTGCCAGCTCACCTCCGTTGGTCGGCAGGGGCGATGGCTACACCTTC.

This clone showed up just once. The CDR3 sequence: CASSLPPGTGNSPLHF. As DNA, the CDR3 is TGTGCCAGCAGTCTTCCTCCAGGGACAGGGAATTCACCCCTCCACTTT. The chain uses TRBV28 and TRBJ1-6; 9 positions agree with TRBD1. Per germline, CDR1 MDHEN and CDR2 SYDVKM. V lost 5 bases, J lost 7 bases, and 9 bases stayed unmatched. The CDR3 totals 16 residues.

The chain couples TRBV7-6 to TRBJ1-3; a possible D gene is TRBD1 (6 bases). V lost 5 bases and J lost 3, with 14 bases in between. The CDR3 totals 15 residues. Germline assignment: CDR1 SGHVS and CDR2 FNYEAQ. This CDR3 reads CASSATGSLGNTIYF. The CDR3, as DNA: TGTGCCAGCAGCGCTACAGGGTCCCTTGGAAACACCATATATTTT.

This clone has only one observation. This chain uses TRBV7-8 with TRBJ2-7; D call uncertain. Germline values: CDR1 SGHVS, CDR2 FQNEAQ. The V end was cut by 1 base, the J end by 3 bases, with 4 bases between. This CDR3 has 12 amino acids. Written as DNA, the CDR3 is TGTGCCAGCAGCTTAGATAACTACGAGCAGTACTTC. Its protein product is CASSLDNYEQYF.

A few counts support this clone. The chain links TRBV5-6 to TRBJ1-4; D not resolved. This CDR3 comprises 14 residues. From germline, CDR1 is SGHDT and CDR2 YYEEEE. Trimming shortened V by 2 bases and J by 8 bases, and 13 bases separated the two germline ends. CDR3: CASSLFGDWEKLFF. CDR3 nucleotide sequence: TGTGCCAGCAGCTTATTCGGGGATTGGGAAAAACTGTTTTTT.

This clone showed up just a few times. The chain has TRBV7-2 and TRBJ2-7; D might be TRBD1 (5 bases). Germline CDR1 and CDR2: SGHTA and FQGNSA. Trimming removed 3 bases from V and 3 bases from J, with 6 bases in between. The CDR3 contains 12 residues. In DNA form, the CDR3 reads TGTGCCAGCAGCTTCGGACACTACGAGCAGTACTTC. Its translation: CASSFGHYEQYF. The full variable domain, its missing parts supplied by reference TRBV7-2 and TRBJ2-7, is GAGVSQSPSNKVTEKGKDVELRCDPISGHTALYWYRQSLGQGLEFLIYFQGNSAPDKSGLPSDRFSAERTGGSVSTLTIQRTQQEDSAVYLCASSFGHYEQYFGPGTRLTVT.

The CDR3, as DNA: TGTGCCAGCAGTGAATTGGGGGGGCATGAGCAGTTCTTC. Translated: CASSELGGHEQFF. This chain connects TRBV25-1 to TRBJ2-1; tentatively, D is TRBD2 (7 bases). Germline V gives CDR1 MGHDK, CDR2 SYGVNS. The CDR3 is made up of 13 amino acids. The V and J ends lost 1 base and 8 bases respectively, with 9 bases between them.

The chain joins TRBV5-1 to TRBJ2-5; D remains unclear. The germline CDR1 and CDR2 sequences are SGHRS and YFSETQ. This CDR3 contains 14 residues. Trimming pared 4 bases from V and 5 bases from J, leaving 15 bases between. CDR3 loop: CASSLPADWETQYF. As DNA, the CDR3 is TGCGCCAGCAGCCTCCCCGCGGATTGGGAGACCCAGTACTTC.

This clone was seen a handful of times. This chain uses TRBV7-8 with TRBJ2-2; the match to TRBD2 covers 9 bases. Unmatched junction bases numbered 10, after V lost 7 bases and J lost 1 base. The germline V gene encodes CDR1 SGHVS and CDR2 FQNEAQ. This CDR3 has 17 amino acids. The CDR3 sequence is CASTSPSGVENTGELFF. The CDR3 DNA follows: TGTGCCAGCACTTCCCCTAGCGGGGTGGAGAACACCGGGGAGCTGTTTTTT.

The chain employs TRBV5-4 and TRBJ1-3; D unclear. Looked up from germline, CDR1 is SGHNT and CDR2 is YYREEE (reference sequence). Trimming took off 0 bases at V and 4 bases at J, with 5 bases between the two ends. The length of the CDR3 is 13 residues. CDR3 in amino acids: CASSLGSGNTIYF. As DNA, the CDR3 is TGTGCCAGCAGCTTGGGGAGCGGAAACACCATATATTTT.

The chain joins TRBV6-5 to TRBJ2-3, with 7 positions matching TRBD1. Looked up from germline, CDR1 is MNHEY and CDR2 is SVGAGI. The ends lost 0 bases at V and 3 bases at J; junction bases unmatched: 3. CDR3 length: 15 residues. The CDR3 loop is CASSYSDRFTDTQYF. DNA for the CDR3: TGTGCCAGCAGTTACTCGGACAGGTTTACAGATACGCAGTATTTT.